A single sample gave rise to the 24 T cell receptor beta chains below, sequenced in a study of identical twins (dated by TCRdb to the mid-2010s). Library creation used 5' RACE. The listed sequencing device is Illumina HiSeq 2000. TCRdb redid the processing of the public reads, applying fastp at Q25 and MiXCR, and retained in-frame beta chains. Duplicate CDR3 protein sequences are folded into a single record with the most common DNA and genes. This sample is represented by hundreds of thousands of distinct CDR3 sequences; 12% of them were singletons. Roughly 7.8% of the sample comes from the top ten. These records were also assigned to another study, of yellow fever vaccine responses in identical twins.

The sequenced sample consisted of CD8+ T cells sorted from blood. The receptor source for this set is a woman aged 18-35 years in good health.

This clonotype was counted a few times. The J gene is TRBJ2-1, the V gene TRBV6-5; TRBD2 matches at 8 bases. Losses at the gene ends were 2 bases for V and 1 base for J; bases not matched to a gene: 4. The CDR3 sequence is 16 residues long. Germline V gene data show CDR1 as MNHEY and CDR2 as SVGAGI. The CDR3 is CASSYHTSGSYNEQFF. The CDR3 DNA is TGTGCCAGCAGTTACCACACTAGCGGATCCTACAATGAGCAGTTCTTC.

The sample holds a few counts of this clonotype. V usage is TRBV2 and J usage is TRBJ2-7; tentatively, D is TRBD1 or TRBD2 (6 bases each). Trimming shortened V by 0 bases and J by 5 bases, and 17 bases separated the two germline ends. The CDR3 is made up of 16 amino acids. Germline-derived CDR1 and CDR2 are SNHLY and FYNNEI. The DNA for the CDR3 is TGTGCCAGCAGTGAAGCTTGGGGGGCGATCTTCCACGAGCAGTACTTC. Protein sequence: CASSEAWGAIFHEQYF.

The chain combines TRBV27 with TRBJ2-7, with 8 nucleotides matching TRBD2. Trimming removed 6 bases from V and 4 bases from J; junction bases left unmatched: 8. The germline V gene encodes CDR1 MNHEY and CDR2 SMNVEV (reference sequence). The CDR3 spans 14 residues. The CDR3 sequence is CASRDSGAKYEQYF. CDR3 coding DNA: TGTGCCAGCAGGGATAGCGGGGCCAAGTACGAGCAGTACTTC.

V and J are TRBV15 and TRBJ1-5; the match to TRBD1 covers 9 bases. V was pared by 1 base and J by 1 base, with 5 bases of the junction left unmatched. Germline lookup yields CDR1 LNHNV and CDR2 YYDKDF (reference sequence). The CDR3 has 17 amino acids. The CDR3 sequence: CATSRGYGTGSNQPQHF. As DNA, the CDR3 is TGTGCCACCAGCAGAGGGTACGGGACAGGGAGCAATCAGCCCCAGCATTTT.

The gene calls are TRBV7-8 and TRBJ2-5, with TRBD2 matching over 11 bases. Germline-derived CDR1 and CDR2 are SGHVS and FQNEAQ. This CDR3 comprises 15 residues. V dropped 3 bases and J dropped 2; count of bases not matched to a gene: 2. Here the CDR3 reads CASSFRLAGQETQYF. The DNA for the CDR3 is TGTGCCAGCAGCTTCCGACTAGCGGGACAAGAGACCCAGTACTTC.

This sequence joins TRBV20-1 and TRBJ2-3; 9 nucleotides line up with TRBD2. Trimming cost V 6 bases and J 2 bases; bases outside gene matches: 18. The CDR3 length is 18 residues. Germline CDR1 DFQATT, CDR2 SNEGSKA (reference sequence). The CDR3: CSAKASGAHANPTDTQYF. DNA of the CDR3: TGCAGTGCCAAGGCTAGCGGGGCACACGCGAACCCCACAGATACGCAGTATTTT.

CDR3 nucleotide sequence: TGTGCCAGCAGTCGGCGACAGGGGGCCAGCACTGAAGCTTTCTTT. It specifies CASSRRQGASTEAFF. The V gene is TRBV27, the J gene TRBJ1-1; TRBD1 matches at 10 bases. V trimming: 5 bases; J trimming: 4 bases; junction bases outside the gene matches: 7. The CDR3 covers 15 residues. In germline, CDR1 is MNHEY, CDR2 SMNVEV (reference sequence).

This clonotype was seen more than once but under ten times. This chain links TRBV5-1 with TRBJ2-5; weak D call: TRBD1 (5 bases). The CDR3 runs 15 residues. V was shortened by 0 bases and J by 3 bases, with 12 bases between the two germline ends. CDR1 is SGHRS, CDR2 YFSETQ, per germline. CDR3 bases: TGCGCCAGCAGCTTGGAGGGGCCGGAAAAAGAGACCCAGTACTTC. Its protein is CASSLEGPEKETQYF.

The J gene is TRBJ2-1, the V gene TRBV12-3 or TRBV12-4; D assignment may be TRBD1 or TRBD2 (6 bases each). V was cut by 11 bases and J by 0 bases, with 26 bases left in between. The CDR3 has 18 amino acids. The DNA of the CDR3 is TGTGCCTTCAGTTTAGAATTAGGGGGGCCAAACTCCTACAATGAGCAGTTCTTC. Translating gives CAFSLELGGPNSYNEQFF.

This chain uses TRBV12-3 or TRBV12-4 with TRBJ2-1; D gene ambiguous. The V and J ends lost 7 bases and 7 bases respectively, with 17 bases between them. This CDR3 is 14 amino acids long. CDR3 DNA sequence: TGTGCCAGCAACCACTTAGCCCCTGGGAATGAGCAGTTCTTC. This encodes CASNHLAPGNEQFF.

The chain employs TRBV28 and TRBJ2-7, with 7 positions matching TRBD2. Unmatched junction bases numbered 6, after V lost 8 bases and J lost 2 bases. Germline-derived CDR1 and CDR2 are MDHEN and SYDVKM. The CDR3 is 13 amino acids. CDR3 coding DNA: TGTGCCAGCTTGGGGGGGGGTCCCTACGAGCAGTACTTC. Translating gives CASLGGGPYEQYF.

For this clonotype: Since a much larger clone is just one base distant, this may be a read error. The chain couples TRBV4-1 to TRBJ2-1, with TRBD1 as a possible D gene (6 bases). This CDR3 is built from 14 residues. Germline loops: CDR1 MGHRA, CDR2 YSYEKL. The V end was cut by 5 bases, the J end by 6 bases, with 14 bases between. CDR3 region: CASSVFQGSNEQFF. The DNA of the CDR3 is TGCGCCAGCAGCGTATTTCAGGGGAGCAATGAGCAGTTCTTC.

The chain has TRBV7-6 and TRBJ1-4; 7 bases are shared with TRBD1. CDR3 length: 15 residues. CDR1 is SGHVS and CDR2 is FNYEAQ in the germline V gene. V trimming: 5 bases; J trimming: 2 bases; junction bases outside the gene matches: 5. CDR3 loop: CASSPKQGTNEKLFF. The DNA for the CDR3 is TGTGCCAGCAGCCCCAAACAGGGGACTAATGAAAAACTGTTTTTT.

There are many counts of this clonotype. This chain links TRBV27 with TRBJ2-1; 8 bases are a match to TRBD1. Germline CDR1 is MNHEY and CDR2 is SMNVEV (reference sequence). CDR3 length: 16 residues. With V trimmed by 5 bases and J by 0 bases, 6 bases remained unmatched. CDR3 bases: TGTGCCAGCAGTATCAACAGGGGGAGCTCCTACAATGAGCAGTTCTTC. It codes for CASSINRGSSYNEQFF.

V and J are TRBV28 and TRBJ1-6; a possible D gene is TRBD1 (5 bases). Deletions cut 1 base from V and 5 bases from J, with 6 bases between. Germline assignment: CDR1 MDHEN and CDR2 SYDVKM. CDR3 length: 14 residues. DNA for the CDR3: TGTGCCAGCAGTTTATTGGGGGATAATTCACCCCTCCACTTT. Translated, it gives CASSLLGDNSPLHF.

This clonotype was seen a few times. The J gene is TRBJ2-2, the V gene TRBV10-2; no clear D. CDR1 and CDR2 (germline): WSHSY, SAAADI. V lost 7 bases to trimming and J lost 10 bases, with 10 bases between them. The CDR3 runs 11 residues. The DNA for the CDR3 is TGCGCCAGCATATCCCACCAGGAGCTGTTTTTT. Translated, it gives CASISHQELFF.

The V gene is TRBV7-6, the J gene TRBJ2-7; D could derive from TRBD1 or TRBD2 (6 bases each). V was shortened by 5 bases and J by 6 bases, with 26 bases between the two germline ends. The germline CDR1 and CDR2 sequences are SGHVS and FNYEAQ. This CDR3 contains 17 residues. The DNA of the CDR3 is TGTGCCAGCAGCCTCAGAGGGGGGTCAGGGTGTTTTGGCGAGCAGTACTTC. It codes for CASSLRGGSGCFGEQYF.

The chain employs TRBV4-1 and TRBJ1-2; 7 bases line up with TRBD1. Germline V gene data show CDR1 as MGHRA and CDR2 as YSYEKL. Unmatched junction bases numbered 4, after V lost 0 bases and J lost 6 bases. The CDR3 runs to 14 residues. The CDR3 DNA follows: TGCGCCAGCAGCCAAGACAGGGGGTATGATGGCTACACCTTC. Protein product: CASSQDRGYDGYTF.

This clonotype was counted a few times. The V and J genes are TRBV7-8 and TRBJ2-1; 10 bases are shared with TRBD1. The CDR3 is 16 residues long. Per the germline V gene, CDR1 is SGHVS and CDR2 is FQNEAQ. J lost 9 bases, V lost 5 bases, and 13 bases had no gene match. The CDR3 spells CASSPSAGTGASEQFF. The CDR3 DNA reads TGTGCCAGCAGCCCCTCCGCCGGGACAGGGGCCTCTGAGCAGTTCTTC.

This clonotype was picked up a small number of times. This chain joins TRBV12-3 or TRBV12-4 and TRBJ2-1, with D possibly TRBD1 on 6 matching bases. Between the trimmed V and J ends, which lost 2 bases and 4 bases, there was a span of 21 bases. CDR3 length: 18 residues. The CDR3 DNA reads TGTGCCAGCAGTTTAAGAGGACCGGGACAAGGGGTTTACAATGAGCAGTTCTTC. Amino acid sequence: CASSLRGPGQGVYNEQFF.

The chain is built from TRBV27 and TRBJ2-1; 7 bases are shared with TRBD2. The germline CDR1 and CDR2 sequences are MNHEY and SMNVEV (reference sequence). This CDR3 has 14 residues. The V segment lost 7 bases and the J segment 2 bases; nucleotides outside the gene matches: 5. DNA for the CDR3: TGTGCCAGCACAGGCGGGAGTCCCTACAATGAGCAGTTCTTC. Translating it yields CASTGGSPYNEQFF.

This clonotype was seen many times. The chain couples TRBV29-1 to TRBJ2-3, with D perhaps TRBD2 (6 bases). CDR3 size: 16 residues. CDR1 is SQVTM, CDR2 ANQGSEA, per germline. V shed 6 bases and J shed 4 bases, with 23 bases lying between them. The CDR3 nucleotides are TGCAGCGTCCCCACCGGGGGAGTAGGGAGCCCAGATACGCAGTATTTT. Its translation is CSVPTGGVGSPDTQYF.

The chain employs TRBV16 and TRBJ1-1; tentatively, D is TRBD1 (6 bases). The CDR3 covers 15 residues. Per germline, CDR1 KGHSY and CDR2 FQNENV. V lost 0 bases and J 3 bases, leaving 11 bases between the germline ends. In nucleotides, the CDR3 is TGTGCCAGCAGCCAATCTACAGGGAGGTACACTGAAGCTTTCTTT. It is translated as CASSQSTGRYTEAFF. Full variable domain (rest looked up from reference TRBV16 and TRBJ1-1): GEEVAQTPKHLVRGEGQKAKLYCAPIKGHSYVFWYQQVLKNEFKFLISFQNENVFDETGMPKERFSAKCLPNSPCSLEIQATKLEDSAVYFCASSQSTGRYTEAFFGQGTRLTVV.

V gene TRBV12-3 or TRBV12-4 combines with J gene TRBJ2-1; 7 nucleotides agree with TRBD2. V trimming: 5 bases; J trimming: 8 bases; junction bases outside the gene matches: 12. The CDR3 totals 15 residues. The CDR3 reads CASSVSRRGVDEQFF. CDR3 sequence (DNA): TGTGCCAGCAGTGTAAGTCGCCGGGGGGTCGATGAGCAGTTCTTC.